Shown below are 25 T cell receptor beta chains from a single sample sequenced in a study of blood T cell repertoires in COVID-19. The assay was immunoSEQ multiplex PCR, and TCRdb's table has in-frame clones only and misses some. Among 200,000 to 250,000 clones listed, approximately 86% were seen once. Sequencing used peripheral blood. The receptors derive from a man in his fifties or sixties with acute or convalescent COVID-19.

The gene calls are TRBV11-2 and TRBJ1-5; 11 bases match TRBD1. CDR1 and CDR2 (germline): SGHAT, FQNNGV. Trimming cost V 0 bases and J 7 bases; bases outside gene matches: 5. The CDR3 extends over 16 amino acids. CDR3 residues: CASSLDRTGGGQPQHF. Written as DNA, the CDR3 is TGTGCCAGCAGCTTAGACCGGACAGGGGGCGGCCAGCCCCAGCATTTT. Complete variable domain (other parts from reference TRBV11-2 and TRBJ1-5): EAGVAQSPRYKIIEKRQSVAFWCNPISGHATLYWYQQILGQGPKLLIQFQNNGVVDDSQLPKDRFSAERLKGVDSTLKIQPAKLEDSAVYLCASSLDRTGGGQPQHFGDGTRLSIL.

The CDR3 is CASRALQGAKNIQYF. The DNA of the CDR3 is TGTGCCAGTAGGGCATTACAGGGGGCCAAAAACATTCAGTACTTC. The gene calls are TRBV19 and TRBJ2-4, with 7 bases fitting TRBD1. The CDR3 loop spans 15 amino acids. Looked up from germline, CDR1 is LNHDA and CDR2 is SQIVND (reference sequence). The V segment lost 6 bases and the J segment 1 base; nucleotides outside the gene matches: 6.

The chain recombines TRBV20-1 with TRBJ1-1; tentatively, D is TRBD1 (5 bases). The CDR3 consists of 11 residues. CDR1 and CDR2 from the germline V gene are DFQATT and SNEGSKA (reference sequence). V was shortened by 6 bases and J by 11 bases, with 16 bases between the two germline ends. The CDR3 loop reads CSAAGPKEAFF. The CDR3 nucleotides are TGCAGTGCAGCGGGGCCGAAAGAGGCTTTCTTT.

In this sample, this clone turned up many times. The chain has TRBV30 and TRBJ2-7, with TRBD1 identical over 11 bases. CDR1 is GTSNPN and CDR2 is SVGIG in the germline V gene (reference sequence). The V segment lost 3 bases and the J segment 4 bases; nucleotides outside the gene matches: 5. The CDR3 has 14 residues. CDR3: CAWRGQGVSYEQYF. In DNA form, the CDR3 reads TGTGCCTGGAGGGGACAGGGGGTTTCGTACGAGCAGTACTTC.

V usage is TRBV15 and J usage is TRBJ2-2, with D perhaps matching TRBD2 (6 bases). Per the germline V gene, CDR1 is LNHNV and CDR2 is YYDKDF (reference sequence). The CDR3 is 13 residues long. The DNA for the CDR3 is TGTGCAGCGGGCCTTACCGTAGCCGGGGAGCTGTTTTTT. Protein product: CAAGLTVAGELFF.

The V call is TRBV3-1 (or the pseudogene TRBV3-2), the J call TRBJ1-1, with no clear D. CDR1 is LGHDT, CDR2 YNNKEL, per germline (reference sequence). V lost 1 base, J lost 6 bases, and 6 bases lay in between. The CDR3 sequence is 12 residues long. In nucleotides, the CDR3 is TGTGCCAGCAGCCAAGTGGCAGCTGAAGCTTTCTTT. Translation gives CASSQVAAEAFF.

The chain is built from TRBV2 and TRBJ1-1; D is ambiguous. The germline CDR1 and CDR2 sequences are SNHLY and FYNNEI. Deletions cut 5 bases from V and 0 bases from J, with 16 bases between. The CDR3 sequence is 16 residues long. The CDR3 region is CASSQWAGDMNTEAFF. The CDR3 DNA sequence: TGTGCCAGCAGTCAATGGGCAGGTGATATGAACACTGAAGCTTTCTTT.

CDR3 loop: CASSIRWGSNQPQHF. The CDR3 DNA is TGTGCCAGTAGTATAAGGTGGGGCTCCAATCAGCCCCAGCATTTT. The chain carries TRBV19 and TRBJ1-5; TRBD1 is a possible D gene (5 bases). CDR3 size: 15 residues. Germline-derived CDR1 and CDR2 are LNHDA and SQIVND (reference sequence). Trimming removed 2 bases at V and 3 bases at J, with 11 bases between.

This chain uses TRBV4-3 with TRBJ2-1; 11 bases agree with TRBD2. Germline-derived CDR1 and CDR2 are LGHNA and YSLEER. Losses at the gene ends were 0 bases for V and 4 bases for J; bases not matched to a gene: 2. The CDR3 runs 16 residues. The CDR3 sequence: CASSQEVAGGYNEQFF. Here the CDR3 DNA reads TGCGCCAGCAGCCAAGAGGTAGCGGGGGGGTACAATGAGCAGTTCTTC.

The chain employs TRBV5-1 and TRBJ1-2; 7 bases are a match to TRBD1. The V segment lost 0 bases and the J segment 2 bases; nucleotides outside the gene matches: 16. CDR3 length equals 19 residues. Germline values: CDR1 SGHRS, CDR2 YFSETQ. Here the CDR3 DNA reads TGCGCCAGCAGCTTGGGCCCCAGGGGGTCCCCGGGAGACAACTATGGCTACACCTTC. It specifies CASSLGPRGSPGDNYGYTF.

CDR3 protein: CASSAPGQNTEAFF. For the CDR3, the DNA is TGTGCCAGCAGCGCACCGGGACAGAACACTGAAGCTTTCTTT. The chain has TRBV9 and TRBJ1-1; tentative D call: TRBD1 (6 bases). Looked up from germline, CDR1 is SGDLS and CDR2 is YYNGEE. The V end was cut by 3 bases, the J end by 1 base, with 10 bases between. The CDR3 consists of 14 residues.

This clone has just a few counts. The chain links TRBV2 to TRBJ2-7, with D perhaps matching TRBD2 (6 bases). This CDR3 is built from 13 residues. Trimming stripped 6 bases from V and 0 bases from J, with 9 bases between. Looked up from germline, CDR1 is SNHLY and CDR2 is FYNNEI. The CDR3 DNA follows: TGTGCCAGCAGGCGGGACTTCTCCTACGAGCAGTACTTC. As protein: CASRRDFSYEQYF.

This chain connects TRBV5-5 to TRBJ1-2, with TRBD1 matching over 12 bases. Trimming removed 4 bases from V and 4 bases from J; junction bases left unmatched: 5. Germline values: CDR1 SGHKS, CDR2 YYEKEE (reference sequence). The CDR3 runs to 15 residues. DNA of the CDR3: TGTGCCAGCAGCGCGGGGACAGGGGGCTCCTATGGCTACACCTTC. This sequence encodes CASSAGTGGSYGYTF.

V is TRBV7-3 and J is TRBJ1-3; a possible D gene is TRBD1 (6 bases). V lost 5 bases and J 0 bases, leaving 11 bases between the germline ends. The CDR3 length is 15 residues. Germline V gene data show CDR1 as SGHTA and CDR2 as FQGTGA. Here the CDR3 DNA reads TGTGCCAGCAGCCTACAGGGAAGCTCTGGAAACACCATATATTTT. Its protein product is CASSLQGSSGNTIYF.

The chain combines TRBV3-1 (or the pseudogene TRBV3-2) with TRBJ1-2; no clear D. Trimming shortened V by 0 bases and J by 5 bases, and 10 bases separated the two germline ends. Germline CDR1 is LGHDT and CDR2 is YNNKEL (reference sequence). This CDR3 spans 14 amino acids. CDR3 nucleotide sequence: TGTGCCAGCAGCCAAGATTACCCCGGGTATGGCTACACCTTC. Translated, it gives CASSQDYPGYGYTF.

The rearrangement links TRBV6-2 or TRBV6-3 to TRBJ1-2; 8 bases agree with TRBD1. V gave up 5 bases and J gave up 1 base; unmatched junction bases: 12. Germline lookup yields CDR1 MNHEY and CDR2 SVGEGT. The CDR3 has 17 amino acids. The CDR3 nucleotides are TGTGCCAGCAGTAAACCCCAGGGGGCGACCTTTAACTATGGCTACACCTTC. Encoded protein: CASSKPQGATFNYGYTF.

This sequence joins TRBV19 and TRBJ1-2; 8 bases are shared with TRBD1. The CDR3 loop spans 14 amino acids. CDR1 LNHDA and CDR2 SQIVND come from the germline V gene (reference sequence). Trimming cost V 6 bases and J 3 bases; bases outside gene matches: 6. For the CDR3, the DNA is TGTGCCAGTAGCCCCGGGACAGGATACTATGGCTACACCTTC. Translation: CASSPGTGYYGYTF.

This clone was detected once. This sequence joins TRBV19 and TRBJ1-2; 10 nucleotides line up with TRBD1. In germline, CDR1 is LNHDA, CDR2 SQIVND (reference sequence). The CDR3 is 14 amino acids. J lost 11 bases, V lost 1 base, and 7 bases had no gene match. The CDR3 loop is CASSIGGTGAPYTF. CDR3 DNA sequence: TGTGCCAGTAGTATAGGTGGGACAGGGGCCCCATACACCTTC.

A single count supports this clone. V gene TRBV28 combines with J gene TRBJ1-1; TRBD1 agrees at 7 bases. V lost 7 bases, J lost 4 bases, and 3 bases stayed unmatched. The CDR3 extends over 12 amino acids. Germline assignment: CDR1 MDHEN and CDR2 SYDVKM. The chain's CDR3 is CASKSGGTEAFF. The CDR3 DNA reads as TGTGCCAGCAAGTCAGGGGGCACTGAAGCTTTCTTT.

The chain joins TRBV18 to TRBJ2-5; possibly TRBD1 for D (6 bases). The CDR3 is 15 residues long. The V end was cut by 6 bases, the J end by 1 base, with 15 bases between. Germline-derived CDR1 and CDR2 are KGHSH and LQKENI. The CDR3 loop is CASSPGHGAQETQYF. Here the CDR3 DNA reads TGTGCCAGCTCTCCGGGACACGGGGCCCAAGAGACCCAGTACTTC.

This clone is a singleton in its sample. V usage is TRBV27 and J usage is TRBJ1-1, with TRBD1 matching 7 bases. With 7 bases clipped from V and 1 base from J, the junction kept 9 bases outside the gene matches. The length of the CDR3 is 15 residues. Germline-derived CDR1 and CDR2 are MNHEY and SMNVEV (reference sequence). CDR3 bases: TGTGCCAGCACCTTAGGGGGCCCCTGGAACACTGAAGCTTTCTTT. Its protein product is CASTLGGPWNTEAFF.

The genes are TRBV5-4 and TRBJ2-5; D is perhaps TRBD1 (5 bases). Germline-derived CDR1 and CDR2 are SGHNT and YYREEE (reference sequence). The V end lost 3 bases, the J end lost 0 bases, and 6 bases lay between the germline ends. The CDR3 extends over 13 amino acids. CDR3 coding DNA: TGTGCCAGCAGCTCAGGGTACCAAGAGACCCAGTACTTC. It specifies CASSSGYQETQYF.

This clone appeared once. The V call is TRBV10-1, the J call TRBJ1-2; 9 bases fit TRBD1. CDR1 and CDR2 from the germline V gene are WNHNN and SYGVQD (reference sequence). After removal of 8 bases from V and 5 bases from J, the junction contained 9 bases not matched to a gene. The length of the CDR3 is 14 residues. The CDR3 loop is CASARDRDFYGYTF. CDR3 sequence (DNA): TGCGCCAGCGCCCGGGACAGGGATTTTTATGGCTACACCTTC.

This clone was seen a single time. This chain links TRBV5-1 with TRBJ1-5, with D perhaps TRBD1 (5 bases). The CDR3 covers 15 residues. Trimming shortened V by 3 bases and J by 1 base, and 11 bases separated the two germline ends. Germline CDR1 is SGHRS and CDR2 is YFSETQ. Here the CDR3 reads CASSWGGESNQPQHF. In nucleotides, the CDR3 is TGCGCCAGCAGCTGGGGAGGGGAGAGCAATCAGCCCCAGCATTTT.

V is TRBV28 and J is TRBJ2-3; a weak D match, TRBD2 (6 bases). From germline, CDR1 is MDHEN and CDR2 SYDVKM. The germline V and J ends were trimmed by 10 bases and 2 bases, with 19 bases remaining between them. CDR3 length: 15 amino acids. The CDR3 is CATTRGMLNTDTQYF. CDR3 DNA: TGTGCCACCACCCGGGGGATGTTGAACACAGATACGCAGTATTTT.